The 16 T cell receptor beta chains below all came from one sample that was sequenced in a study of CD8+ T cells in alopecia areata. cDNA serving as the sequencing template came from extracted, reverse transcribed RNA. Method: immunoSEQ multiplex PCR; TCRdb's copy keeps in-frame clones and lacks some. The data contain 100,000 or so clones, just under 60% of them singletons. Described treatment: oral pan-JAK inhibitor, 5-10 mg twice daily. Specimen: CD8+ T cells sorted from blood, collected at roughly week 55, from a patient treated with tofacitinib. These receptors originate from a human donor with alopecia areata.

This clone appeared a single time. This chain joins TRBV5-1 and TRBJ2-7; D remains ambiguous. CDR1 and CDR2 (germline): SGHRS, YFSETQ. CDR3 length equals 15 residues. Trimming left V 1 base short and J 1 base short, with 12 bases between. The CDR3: CASSLTASTSYEQYF. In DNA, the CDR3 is TGCGCCAGCAGCTTGACAGCCTCTACTTCCTACGAGCAGTACTTC. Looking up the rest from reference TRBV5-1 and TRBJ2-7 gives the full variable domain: KAGVTQTPRYLIKTRGQQVTLSCSPISGHRSVSWYQQTPGQGLQFLFEYFSETQRNKGNFPGRFSGRQFSNSRSEMNVSTLELGDSALYLCASSLTASTSYEQYFGPGTRLTVT.

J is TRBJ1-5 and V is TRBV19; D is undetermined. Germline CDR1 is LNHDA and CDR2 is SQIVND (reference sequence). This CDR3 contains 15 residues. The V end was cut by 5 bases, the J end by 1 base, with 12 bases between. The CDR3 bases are TGTGCCAGTAGTCCGAAGGAATACAGCAATCAGCCCCAGCATTTT. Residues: CASSPKEYSNQPQHF.

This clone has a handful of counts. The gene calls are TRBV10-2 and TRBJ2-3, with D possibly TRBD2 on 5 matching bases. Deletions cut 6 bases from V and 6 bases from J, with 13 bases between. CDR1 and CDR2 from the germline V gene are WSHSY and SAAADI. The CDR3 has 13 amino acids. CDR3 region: CASSIASIDTQYF. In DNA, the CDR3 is TGCGCCAGCAGCATAGCTAGCATCGATACGCAGTATTTT.

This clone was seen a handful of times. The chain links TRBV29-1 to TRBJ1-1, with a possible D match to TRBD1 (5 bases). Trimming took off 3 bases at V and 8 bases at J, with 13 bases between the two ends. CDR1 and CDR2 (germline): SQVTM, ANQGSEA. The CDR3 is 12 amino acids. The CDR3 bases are TGCAGCGTTGAGGGGGAAGGTCCCGAAGCTTTCTTT. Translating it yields CSVEGEGPEAFF.

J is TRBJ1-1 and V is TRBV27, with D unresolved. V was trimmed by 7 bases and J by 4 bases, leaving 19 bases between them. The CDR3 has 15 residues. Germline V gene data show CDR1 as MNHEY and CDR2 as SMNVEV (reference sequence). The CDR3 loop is CASIPFRSSITEAFF. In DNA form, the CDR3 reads TGTGCCAGCATCCCCTTTAGGTCATCGATCACTGAAGCTTTCTTT.

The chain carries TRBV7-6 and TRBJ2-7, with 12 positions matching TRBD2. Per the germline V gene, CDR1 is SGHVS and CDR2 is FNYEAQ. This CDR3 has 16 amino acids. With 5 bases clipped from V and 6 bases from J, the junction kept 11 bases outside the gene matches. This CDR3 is CASSTNPGLAGAEQYF. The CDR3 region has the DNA TGTGCCAGCAGCACCAACCCGGGACTAGCGGGCGCCGAGCAGTACTTC.

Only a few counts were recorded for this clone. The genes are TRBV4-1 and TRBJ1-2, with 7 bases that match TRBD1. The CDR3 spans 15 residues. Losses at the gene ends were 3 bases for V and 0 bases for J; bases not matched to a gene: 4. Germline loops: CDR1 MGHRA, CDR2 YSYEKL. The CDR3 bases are TGCGCCAGCAGCCATGCCGGGACAGCTAACTATGGCTACACCTTC. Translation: CASSHAGTANYGYTF.

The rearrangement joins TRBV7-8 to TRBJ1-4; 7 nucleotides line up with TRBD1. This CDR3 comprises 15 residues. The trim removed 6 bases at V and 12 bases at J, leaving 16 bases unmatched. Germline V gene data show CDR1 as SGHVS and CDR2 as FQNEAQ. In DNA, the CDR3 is TGTGCCAGCAGGAGCGGGACAGCCCGAAAAGGGGAACTGTTTTTT. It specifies CASRSGTARKGELFF. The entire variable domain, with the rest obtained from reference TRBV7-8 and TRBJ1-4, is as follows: GAGVSQSPRYKVAKRGQDVALRCDPISGHVSLFWYQQALGQGPEFLTYFQNEAQLDKSGLPSDRFFAERPEGSVSTLKIQRTQQEDSAVYLCASRSGTARKGELFFGSGTQLSVL.

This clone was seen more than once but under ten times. The CDR3 region has the DNA TGTGCCAGGGACGGGAGTAATGGAAACACCATATATTTT. Translation gives CARDGSNGNTIYF. The chain links TRBV30 to TRBJ1-3, with D tentatively TRBD1 (5 bases). V was cut by 8 bases and J by 3 bases, with 14 bases left in between. Germline CDR1 GTSNPN, CDR2 SVGIG (reference sequence). This CDR3 spans 13 amino acids.

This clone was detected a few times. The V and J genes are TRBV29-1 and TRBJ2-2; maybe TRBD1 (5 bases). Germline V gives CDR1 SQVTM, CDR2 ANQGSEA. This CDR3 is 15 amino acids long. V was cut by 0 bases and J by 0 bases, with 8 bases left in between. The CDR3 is CSVEDLGANTGELFF. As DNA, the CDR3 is TGCAGCGTTGAAGATTTAGGGGCGAACACCGGGGAGCTGTTTTTT.

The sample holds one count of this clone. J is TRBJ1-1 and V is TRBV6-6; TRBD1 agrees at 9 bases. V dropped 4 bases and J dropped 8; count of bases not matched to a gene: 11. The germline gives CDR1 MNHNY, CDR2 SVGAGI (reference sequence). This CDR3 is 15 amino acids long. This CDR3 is CASSSPETGGSEAFF. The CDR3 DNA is TGTGCCAGCAGTTCACCAGAGACAGGGGGGAGCGAAGCTTTCTTT.

CDR3 sequence reads: CASSQGDNQPQHF. The CDR3 nucleotides read TGTGCCAGCAGTCAGGGGGATAATCAGCCCCAGCATTTT. The gene calls are TRBV27 and TRBJ1-5; 7 bases map to TRBD1. The CDR3 spans 13 residues. In germline, CDR1 is MNHEY, CDR2 SMNVEV (reference sequence). The ends lost 5 bases at V and 4 bases at J; junction bases unmatched: 2.

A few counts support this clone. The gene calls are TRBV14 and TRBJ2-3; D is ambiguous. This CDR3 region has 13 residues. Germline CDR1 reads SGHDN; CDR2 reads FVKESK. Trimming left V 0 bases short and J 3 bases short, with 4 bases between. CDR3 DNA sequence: TGTGCCAGCAGCCAAGATCGAACAGATACGCAGTATTTT. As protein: CASSQDRTDTQYF.

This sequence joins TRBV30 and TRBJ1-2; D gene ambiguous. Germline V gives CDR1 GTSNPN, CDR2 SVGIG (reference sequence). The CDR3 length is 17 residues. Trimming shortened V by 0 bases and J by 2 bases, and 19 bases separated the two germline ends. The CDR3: CAWSVSPRRWLNYGYTF. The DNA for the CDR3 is TGTGCCTGGAGTGTATCTCCTCGTCGGTGGCTCAACTATGGCTACACCTTC. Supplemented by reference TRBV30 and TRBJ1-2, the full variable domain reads SQTIHQWPATLVQPVGSPLSLECTVEGTSNPNLYWYRQAAGRGLQLLFYSVGIGQISSEVPQNLSASRPQDRQFILSSKKLLLSDSGFYLCAWSVSPRRWLNYGYTFGSGTRLTVV.

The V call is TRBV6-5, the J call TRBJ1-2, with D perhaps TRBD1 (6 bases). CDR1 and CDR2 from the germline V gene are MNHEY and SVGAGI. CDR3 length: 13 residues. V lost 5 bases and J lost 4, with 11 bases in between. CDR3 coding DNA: TGTGCCAGCAGTCCGCGACAGGCCTATGGCTACACCTTC. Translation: CASSPRQAYGYTF.

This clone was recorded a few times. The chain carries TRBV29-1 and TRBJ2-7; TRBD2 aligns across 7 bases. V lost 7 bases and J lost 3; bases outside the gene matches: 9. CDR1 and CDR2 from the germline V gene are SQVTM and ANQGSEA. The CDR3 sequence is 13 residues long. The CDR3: CSATGGESYEQYF. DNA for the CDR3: TGCAGCGCTACGGGGGGAGAAAGCTACGAGCAGTACTTC.